This paragraph covers one TCR beta chain sequence. The antigen remains unidentified. These data are taken from a study of T cells expressing NK-cell markers. Across the whole study: The study drew TCR beta repertoires from sorted CD3+CD56+NKG2C+, CD3+CD56+NKG2C- and CD3+CD56-NKG2C+ T cells. Within the sequenced cohort of eight donors, seven exhibited HCMV seropositivity and one was seronegative. Findings and caveats of the study: HCMV specificity of the expanded NKG2C+ T cell clones was not established. The contribution of dominant NKG2C+ clonotypes to CD8+ T cells in roughly six donors was roughly 1.0-7.5%.

Using the 5' RACE reads, TCRdb records one entry per CDR3 protein without DNA. This table lists some 150,000 distinct CDR3 sequences. This receptor was identified in a man aged 18 to 29 in good health. The sequencing input was blood T cells: a sorted CD56 or NKG2C T cell subset, CD4+ or CD8+ T cells, or bulk PBMC T cells (not recorded which).

Here the CDR3 reads CASSLTSREKLFF. The chain recombines TRBV5-5 with TRBJ1-4. This CDR3 is built from 13 residues. Germline values: CDR1 SGHKS, CDR2 YYEKEE (reference sequence).